The T cell receptor (beta chain) described here comes from a study of blood T cell repertoires in COVID-19. As processed by the authors: Estimated nucleated cell counts came from reference gene primer amplification. Method: immunoSEQ multiplex PCR; TCRdb's copy keeps in-frame clones and lacks some. That table furnishes V, J and clone size, whereas the DNA furnished D and trimming. The repertoire consists of 130,000 or so clones, with 84% occurring once and the leading ten covering 1.4% to 1.5%. Trimming took 7 bases from V and 3 from J, leaving 13 bases between them. The CDR3 is 15 amino acids. CDR1 LNHDA and CDR2 SQIVND come from the germline V gene (reference sequence).

The sample taken for sequencing was peripheral blood. The chain has TRBV19 and TRBJ1-6; tentative D call: TRBD1 (5 bases). The clonotype originates from a man between 60 and 70 years old with acute or convalescent COVID-19. The CDR3 DNA reads as TGTGCCAGTACTCCCGGACACAGCTATAATTCACCCCTCCACTTT. The encoded protein is CASTPGHSYNSPLHF.